These 7 T cell receptor beta chains were sequenced from one sample in a study of blood T cell repertoires in COVID-19. Assay: immunoSEQ multiplex PCR; the TCRdb copy retains only in-frame clones and omits some. The sample consists of roughly 68,000 clones, approximately 82% of them appearing once. The sequencing sample was made of peripheral blood. Receptors were obtained from a man at least 80 years old with active COVID-19.

J is TRBJ1-5 and V is TRBV15; D is uncertain. The V and J ends lost 0 bases and 9 bases respectively, with 18 bases between them. Per germline, CDR1 LNHNV and CDR2 YYDKDF (reference sequence). The CDR3 sequence is 16 residues long. CDR3: CATSRDGQNPRWPQHF. CDR3 coding DNA: TGTGCCACCAGCAGAGATGGCCAGAACCCACGTTGGCCCCAGCATTTT.

The V and J genes are TRBV5-1 and TRBJ1-4; D unclear. This CDR3 has 15 residues. CDR1 SGHRS and CDR2 YFSETQ come from the germline V gene. The V end lost 1 base, the J end lost 5 bases, and 12 bases lay between the germline ends. The CDR3 reads CASSLNRVSNEKLFF. In nucleotides, the CDR3 is TGCGCCAGCAGCTTGAACCGGGTCTCAAATGAAAAACTGTTTTTT.

The V call is TRBV9, the J call TRBJ2-1; 11 bases agree with TRBD2. This CDR3 is built from 16 residues. The germline CDR1 and CDR2 sequences are SGDLS and YYNGEE. Germline trimming cut 1 base from V and 1 base from J; bases unmatched to any gene: 1. This CDR3 reads CASSVTSGRSYNEQFF. In DNA, the CDR3 is TGTGCCAGCAGCGTAACTAGCGGGAGATCCTACAATGAGCAGTTCTTC.

The gene calls are TRBV28 and TRBJ1-2; D is uncertain. CDR3 length: 12 amino acids. Germline lookup yields CDR1 MDHEN and CDR2 SYDVKM. V lost 4 bases to trimming and J lost 2 bases, with 5 bases between them. The CDR3 loop reads CASSSRNYGYTF. The CDR3 bases are TGTGCCAGCAGTTCGAGGAACTATGGCTACACCTTC.

This clone was seen a single time. The chain recombines TRBV7-9 with TRBJ2-7; no definite D call. The CDR3 contains 14 residues. Germline V gene lookup returns CDR1 SEHNR and CDR2 FQNEAQ (reference sequence). Trimming shortened V by 2 bases and J by 7 bases, and 15 bases separated the two germline ends. The CDR3 DNA sequence: TGTGCCAGCAGCTTACCGACAAGCTACGCGGAGCAGTACTTC. The encoded protein is CASSLPTSYAEQYF.

V and J are TRBV18 and TRBJ1-5; D unclear. There are 15 residues in the CDR3. Germline V gene lookup returns CDR1 KGHSH and CDR2 LQKENI. V lost 3 bases and J lost 2, with 11 bases in between. The CDR3 sequence is CASSPPDGGNQPQHF. CDR3 DNA: TGTGCCAGCTCACCCCCGGACGGGGGCAATCAGCCCCAGCATTTT.

The rearrangement links TRBV7-2 to TRBJ2-7; D perhaps matches TRBD1 (6 bases). The CDR3 sequence is 15 residues long. Trimming cost V 6 bases and J 1 base, with 16 bases left between them. The germline V gene has CDR1 SGHTA and CDR2 FQGNSA. The CDR3 DNA reads TGTGCCAGCAGATTACAGGGTTTCGGTTCCTACGAGCAGTACTTC. It is translated as CASRLQGFGSYEQYF.